This TCR beta chain was captured in a study of T cell responses to AZD1222 COVID-19 vaccine. The ends lost 4 bases at V and 4 bases at J; junction bases unmatched: 12. The germline gives CDR1 LNHDA, CDR2 SQIVND (reference sequence). The CDR3 totals 17 residues. Findings and caveats of the study: Among vaccine-associated CD4 TCRs, coverage spanned spike, with dominance at 160-218 and 743-854. Donors skewed white British and female; clonal diversity was possibly underestimated. Baseline antibody screening turned up just a handful of seropositive AZD1222 recipients. Spike-specific TCR depth and breadth grew after two AZD1222 doses.

Points on this clone: Its antigen is unknown.

Data came from immunoSEQ multiplex PCR; TCRdb stores just in-frame clones and leaves some out. This repertoire shows 150,000 to 200,000 clones, around 90% found once; its top ten account for approximately 4.2%. The receptor's source is an adult who received the MenACWY meningococcal vaccine as a control. The gene calls are TRBV19 and TRBJ2-2; 7 bases are a match to TRBD2. Sequenced material: peripheral blood, taken 28 days after the second dose of the MenACWY control vaccine. CDR3: CASSTPLGGSFTGELFF. In DNA, the CDR3 is TGTGCCAGTAGTACCCCATTGGGCGGGAGTTTCACCGGGGAGCTGTTTTTT.